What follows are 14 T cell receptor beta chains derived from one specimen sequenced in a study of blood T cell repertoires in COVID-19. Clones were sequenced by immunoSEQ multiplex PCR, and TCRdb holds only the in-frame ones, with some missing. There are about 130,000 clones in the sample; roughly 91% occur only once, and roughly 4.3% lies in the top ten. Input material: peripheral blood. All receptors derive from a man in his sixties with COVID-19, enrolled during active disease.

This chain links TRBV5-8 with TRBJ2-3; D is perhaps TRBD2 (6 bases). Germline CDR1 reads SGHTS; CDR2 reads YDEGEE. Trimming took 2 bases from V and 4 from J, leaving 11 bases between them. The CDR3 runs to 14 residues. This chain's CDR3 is CASSFPGAADTQYF. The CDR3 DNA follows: TGTGCCAGCAGCTTCCCGGGAGCCGCAGATACGCAGTATTTT.

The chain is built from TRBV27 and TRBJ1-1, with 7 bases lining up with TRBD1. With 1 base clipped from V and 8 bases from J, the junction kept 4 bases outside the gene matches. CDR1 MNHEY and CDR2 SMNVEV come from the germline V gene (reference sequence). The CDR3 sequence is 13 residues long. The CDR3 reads CASSLYRGEEAFF. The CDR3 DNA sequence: TGTGCCAGCAGTTTATACAGGGGAGAGGAAGCTTTCTTT.

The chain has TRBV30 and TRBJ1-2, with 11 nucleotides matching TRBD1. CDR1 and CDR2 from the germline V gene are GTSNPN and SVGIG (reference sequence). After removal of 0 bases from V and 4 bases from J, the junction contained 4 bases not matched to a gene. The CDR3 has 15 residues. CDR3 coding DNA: TGTGCCTGGAGTGTAGTGGACAGGGGGCCCTATGGCTACACCTTC. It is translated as CAWSVVDRGPYGYTF.

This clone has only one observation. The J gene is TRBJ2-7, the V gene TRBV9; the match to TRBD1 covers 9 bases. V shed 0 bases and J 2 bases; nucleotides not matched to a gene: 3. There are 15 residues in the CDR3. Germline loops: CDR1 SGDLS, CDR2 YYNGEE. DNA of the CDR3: TGTGCCAGCAGCGTAGGGGGACAGGGTCCCTACGAGCAGTACTTC. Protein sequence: CASSVGGQGPYEQYF.

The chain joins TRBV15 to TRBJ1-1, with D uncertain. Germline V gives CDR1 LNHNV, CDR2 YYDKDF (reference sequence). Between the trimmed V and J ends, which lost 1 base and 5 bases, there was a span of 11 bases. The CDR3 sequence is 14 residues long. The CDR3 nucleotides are TGTGCCACCAGCAGAGTCGAAAGGGAGACTGAAGCTTTCTTT. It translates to CATSRVERETEAFF.

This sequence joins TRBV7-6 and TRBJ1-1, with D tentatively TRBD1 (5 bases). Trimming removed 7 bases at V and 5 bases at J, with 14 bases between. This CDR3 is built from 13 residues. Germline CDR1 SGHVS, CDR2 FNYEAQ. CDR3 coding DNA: TGTGCCAGCACCCCAAGGGGAGGGACTGAAGCTTTCTTT. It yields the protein CASTPRGGTEAFF.

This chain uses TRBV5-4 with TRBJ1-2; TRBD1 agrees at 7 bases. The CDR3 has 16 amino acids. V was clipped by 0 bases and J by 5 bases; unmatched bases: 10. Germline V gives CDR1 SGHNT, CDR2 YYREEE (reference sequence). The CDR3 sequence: CASSLEVVAGGYGYTF. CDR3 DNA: TGTGCCAGCAGCTTGGAGGTGGTGGCAGGGGGGTATGGCTACACCTTC.

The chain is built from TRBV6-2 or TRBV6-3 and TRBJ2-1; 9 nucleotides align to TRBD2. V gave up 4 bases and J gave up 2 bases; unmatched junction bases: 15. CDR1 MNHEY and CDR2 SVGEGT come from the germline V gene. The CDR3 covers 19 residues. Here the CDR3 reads CASSWRPSGELYPYNEQFF. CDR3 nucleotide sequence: TGTGCCAGCAGTTGGAGGCCTAGCGGGGAACTATATCCCTACAATGAGCAGTTCTTC.

DNA of the CDR3: TGTGCCAGCAGCTTAGAACTAGCGGGGGGGCCCAATGAGCAGTTCTTC. The encoded protein is CASSLELAGGPNEQFF. The genes are TRBV7-8 and TRBJ2-1; 13 bases are a match to TRBD2. The CDR3 consists of 16 residues. Per germline, CDR1 SGHVS and CDR2 FQNEAQ. Germline trimming cut 1 base from V and 6 bases from J; bases unmatched to any gene: 3.

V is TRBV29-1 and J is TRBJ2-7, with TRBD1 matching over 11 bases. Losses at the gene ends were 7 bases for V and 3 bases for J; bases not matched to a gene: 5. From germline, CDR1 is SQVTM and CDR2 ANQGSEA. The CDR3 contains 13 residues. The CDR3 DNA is TGCAGCGCGGGGACAGGGGGAAGCTACGAGCAGTACTTC. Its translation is CSAGTGGSYEQYF.

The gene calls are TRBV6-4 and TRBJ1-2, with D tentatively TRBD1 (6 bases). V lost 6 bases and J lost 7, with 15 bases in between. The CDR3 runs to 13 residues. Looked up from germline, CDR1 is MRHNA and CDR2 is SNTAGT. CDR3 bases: TGTGCCAGCAGGAGGGGGATTTCTGGTGGCTACACCTTC. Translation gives CASRRGISGGYTF.

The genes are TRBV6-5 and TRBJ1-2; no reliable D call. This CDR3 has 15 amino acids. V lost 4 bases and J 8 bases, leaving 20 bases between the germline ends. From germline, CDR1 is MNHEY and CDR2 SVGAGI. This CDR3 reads CASSFLHISWEGYTF. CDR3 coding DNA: TGTGCCAGCAGTTTCCTCCACATTTCCTGGGAGGGCTACACCTTC.

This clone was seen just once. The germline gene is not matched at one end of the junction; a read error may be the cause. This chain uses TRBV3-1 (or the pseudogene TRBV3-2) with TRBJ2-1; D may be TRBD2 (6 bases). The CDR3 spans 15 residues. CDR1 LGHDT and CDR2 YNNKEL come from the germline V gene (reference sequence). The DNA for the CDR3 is TGTGCCAGCACCCAAAGATCCGCAGGGAGGAATGAGCAGTTCTTC. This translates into CASTQRSAGRNEQFF.

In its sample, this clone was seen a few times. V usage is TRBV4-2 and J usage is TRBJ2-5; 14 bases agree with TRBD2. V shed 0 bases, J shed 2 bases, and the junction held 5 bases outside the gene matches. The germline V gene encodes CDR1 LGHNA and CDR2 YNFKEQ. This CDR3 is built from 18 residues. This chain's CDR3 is CASSQDRTSGGTQETQYF. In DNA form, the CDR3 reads TGTGCCAGCAGCCAAGATAGGACTAGCGGGGGGACACAAGAGACCCAGTACTTC.